One T cell receptor (beta chain) is described in this entry. The data belong to a study of T-cell reconstitution after alpha-beta-depleted transplantation in children. The CDR3 loop spans 14 amino acids. Between the trimmed V and J ends, which lost 6 bases and 4 bases, there was a span of 15 bases. The TCRbeta library incorporated unique molecular identifiers. TCRdb independently ran MiXCR on the PCR reads; one entry per CDR3 protein. The sample has 440,000 or so distinct CDR3 sequences, under 13% seen once. This chain links TRBV12-3 or TRBV12-4 with TRBJ1-1; weak D call: TRBD1 (6 bases). This TCR came from a human donor who donated a stem cell graft to a child with acute myeloid leukemia. The sequencing here drew on PBMCs from the stem cell graft donor, taken from the stem cell graft. Here the CDR3 DNA reads TGTGCCAGCAGCCTCATGAGGGGGGGCACTGAAGCTTTCTTT. Its translation is CASSLMRGGTEAFF.